This record concerns one T cell receptor (beta chain) sequence. Its antigen is currently unknown. This entry comes from a study of cytomegalovirus exposure and HLA in healthy donors. The germline V gene encodes CDR1 GTSNPN and CDR2 SVGIG (reference sequence). V was cut by 8 bases and J by 5 bases, with 19 bases left in between. The CDR3 spans 13 residues. Vbeta (60) and Jbeta (13) primers were used in the PCR. Data came from immunoSEQ multiplex PCR; TCRdb stores just in-frame clones and leaves some out. Here the sample spans approximately 140,000 clones, 75% to 85% being singletons. Study-wide results and limits: TCR beta V segments were, for the most part, productive about 87% or about 30% of the time in an earlier analysis. With later analysis, a missense DCLRE1C variant became linked to TCR beta V- and J-gene trimming.

The source material was PBMCs. This chain joins TRBV30 and TRBJ2-7, with D maybe TRBD2 (6 bases). The receptor's source is a man aged 45 to 65 in good health and CMV-seropositive. The DNA for the CDR3 is TGTGCCGGGTCCGCGGGGCTAGCTAACGAGCAGTACTTC. It is translated as CAGSAGLANEQYF.